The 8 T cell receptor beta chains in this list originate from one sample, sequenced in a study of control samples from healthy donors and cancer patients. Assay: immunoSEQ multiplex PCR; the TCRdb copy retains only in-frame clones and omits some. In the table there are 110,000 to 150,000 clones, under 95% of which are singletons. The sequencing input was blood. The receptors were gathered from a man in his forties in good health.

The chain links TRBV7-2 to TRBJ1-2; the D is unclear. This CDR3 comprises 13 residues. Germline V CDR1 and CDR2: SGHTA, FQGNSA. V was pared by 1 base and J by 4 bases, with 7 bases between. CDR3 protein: CASSLETPYGYTF. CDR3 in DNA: TGTGCCAGCAGCTTAGAAACACCCTATGGCTACACCTTC.

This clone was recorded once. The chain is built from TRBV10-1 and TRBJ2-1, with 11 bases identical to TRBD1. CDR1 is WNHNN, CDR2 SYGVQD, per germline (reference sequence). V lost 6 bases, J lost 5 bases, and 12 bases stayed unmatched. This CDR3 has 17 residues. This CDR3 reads CASSQVGDRGKDNEQFF. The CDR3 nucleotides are TGCGCCAGCAGCCAAGTCGGGGACAGGGGGAAGGACAATGAGCAGTTCTTC.

CDR3 amino acids: CASSIPLGANTGELFF. CDR3 in DNA: TGTGCCAGTAGTATACCCCTAGGCGCGAACACCGGGGAGCTGTTTTTT. The J gene is TRBJ2-2, the V gene TRBV19; no clear D gene. The CDR3 totals 16 residues. Germline loops: CDR1 LNHDA, CDR2 SQIVND (reference sequence). V was trimmed by 2 bases and J by 0 bases, leaving 10 bases between them.

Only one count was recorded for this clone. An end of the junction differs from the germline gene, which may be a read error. Here the CDR3 DNA reads TGTGCCAGCAGATTAGCGCTAGCGGGAGGCGGCGAGCAGTACTTC. Translating it yields CASRLALAGGGEQYF. The chain carries TRBV7-2 and TRBJ2-7, with TRBD2 matching 11 bases. This CDR3 is 15 amino acids long. The germline gives CDR1 SGHTA, CDR2 FQGNSA.

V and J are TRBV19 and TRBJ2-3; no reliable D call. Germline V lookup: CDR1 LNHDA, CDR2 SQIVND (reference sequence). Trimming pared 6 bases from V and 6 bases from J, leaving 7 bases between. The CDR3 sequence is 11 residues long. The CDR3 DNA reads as TGTGCCAGTAGAGCAAGCGATACGCAGTATTTT. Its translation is CASRASDTQYF.

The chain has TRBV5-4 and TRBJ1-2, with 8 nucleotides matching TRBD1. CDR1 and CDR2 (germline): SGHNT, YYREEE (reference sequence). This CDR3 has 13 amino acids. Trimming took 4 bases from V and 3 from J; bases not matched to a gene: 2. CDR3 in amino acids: CASSIQGDYGYTF. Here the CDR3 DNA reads TGTGCCAGCAGCATACAGGGGGACTATGGCTACACCTTC.

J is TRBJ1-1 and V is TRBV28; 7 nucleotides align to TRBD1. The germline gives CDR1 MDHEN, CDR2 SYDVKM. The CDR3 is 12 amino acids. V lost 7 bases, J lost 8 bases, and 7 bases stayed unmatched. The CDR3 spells CASNGQAEEAFF. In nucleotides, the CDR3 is TGTGCCAGCAACGGACAGGCTGAAGAAGCTTTCTTT.

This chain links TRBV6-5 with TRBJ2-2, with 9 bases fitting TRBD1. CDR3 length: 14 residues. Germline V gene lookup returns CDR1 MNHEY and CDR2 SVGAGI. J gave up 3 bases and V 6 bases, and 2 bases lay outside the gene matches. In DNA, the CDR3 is TGTGCCAGCAGGGGACAGGGACACACCGGGGAGCTGTTTTTT. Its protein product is CASRGQGHTGELFF.